Listed here are 18 T cell receptor beta chains from one sample, sequenced in a study of shared clonotypes between healthy human individuals. Clones were sequenced by immunoSEQ multiplex PCR, and TCRdb holds only the in-frame ones, with some missing. Of 2,500,000 or so clones listed, 80% to 95% were seen once; the top ten hold 0.36%. What was sequenced was naive CD4+ T cells from PBMCs. Stated subset: CD45RA+ positively selected. The receptors were gathered from a man between 18 and 35 years old in good health. Some clones in this sample may be carry-over from other donors' samples.

The CDR3 nucleotides read TGCGCCAGCAGCCCGCTACTAGCGGGAGGCCCAGATACGCAGTATTTT. Residues: CASSPLLAGGPDTQYF. V gene TRBV5-1 combines with J gene TRBJ2-3; 12 bases agree with TRBD2. Unmatched junction bases numbered 7, after V lost 4 bases and J lost 4 bases. Germline CDR1 SGHRS, CDR2 YFSETQ. The CDR3 spans 16 residues.

The J gene is TRBJ2-1, the V gene TRBV5-1; D is perhaps TRBD1 (6 bases). The V gene lost 0 bases and the J gene lost 7 bases, with 11 bases spanning the gap. Per germline, CDR1 SGHRS and CDR2 YFSETQ. The CDR3 consists of 14 residues. The CDR3 DNA sequence: TGCGCCAGCAGCTTGGCTAGTCAGGGGAATGAGCAGTTCTTC. Protein: CASSLASQGNEQFF.

V and J are TRBV6-5 and TRBJ1-4, with 9 bases identical to TRBD1. CDR1 and CDR2 from the germline V gene are MNHEY and SVGAGI. With V trimmed by 5 bases and J by 6 bases, 4 bases remained unmatched. The CDR3 has 14 residues. CDR3 nucleotides: TGTGCCAGCAGTGGTTGGACAGGGGATGAAAAACTGTTTTTT. It encodes CASSGWTGDEKLFF.

The V and J genes are TRBV7-2 and TRBJ1-5, with D possibly TRBD1 on 6 matching bases. The CDR3 is 16 amino acids. CDR1 is SGHTA and CDR2 is FQGNSA in the germline V gene. Trimming took 3 bases from V and 2 from J, leaving 14 bases between them. The CDR3, as DNA: TGTGCCAGCAGCTTCCGTCAGGGGTTTGGCAATCAGCCCCAGCATTTT. It specifies CASSFRQGFGNQPQHF.

V is TRBV18 and J is TRBJ1-3; the D is unclear. The ends were cut back, 1 base at V and 0 bases at J, with 7 bases in the middle. Per the germline V gene, CDR1 is KGHSH and CDR2 is LQKENI. This CDR3 spans 15 amino acids. The CDR3 spells CASSPQRTSGNTIYF. The CDR3 nucleotides read TGTGCCAGCTCACCACAGCGGACCTCTGGAAACACCATATATTTT.

The chain has TRBV11-2 and TRBJ1-1; D uncertain. The CDR3 runs 15 residues. Between the trimmed V and J ends, which lost 7 bases and 4 bases, there was a span of 19 bases. CDR1 is SGHAT and CDR2 is FQNNGV in the germline V gene. The CDR3 loop is CASNLARSAVTEAFF. Here the CDR3 DNA reads TGTGCCAGCAACCTAGCGCGGAGCGCGGTCACTGAAGCTTTCTTT.

The chain combines TRBV18 with TRBJ2-1, with 11 bases matching TRBD2. With 6 bases clipped from V and 2 bases from J, the junction kept 6 bases outside the gene matches. The CDR3 totals 16 residues. Germline V lookup: CDR1 KGHSH, CDR2 LQKENI. The CDR3 region is CASSPGLAVPYNEQFF. In DNA form, the CDR3 reads TGTGCCAGCTCCCCGGGACTAGCGGTACCCTACAATGAGCAGTTCTTC.

V and J are TRBV4-3 and TRBJ2-7, with D perhaps TRBD2 (5 bases). From germline, CDR1 is LGHNA and CDR2 YSLEER. V was trimmed by 3 bases and J by 2 bases, leaving 14 bases between them. This CDR3 has 15 amino acids. The CDR3 bases are TGCGCCAGCAGCCATACTCGTCGGGGTCCCTACGAGCAGTACTTC. Translating it yields CASSHTRRGPYEQYF.

This clone has only a few counts. The chain couples TRBV4-2 to TRBJ1-2, with 8 bases that match TRBD1. The V segment lost 0 bases and the J segment 4 bases; nucleotides outside the gene matches: 7. This CDR3 is 16 amino acids long. In germline, CDR1 is LGHNA, CDR2 YNFKEQ. The CDR3 DNA sequence: TGTGCCAGCAGCCAAGATCACACAGGGGGTAGCTATGGCTACACCTTC. Its translation is CASSQDHTGGSYGYTF.

J is TRBJ1-5 and V is TRBV5-1; D uncertain. Germline V CDR1 and CDR2: SGHRS, YFSETQ. Trimming left V 4 bases short and J 3 bases short, with 20 bases between. This CDR3 is 17 amino acids long. This CDR3 reads CASSLNYMSQDNQPQHF. CDR3 nucleotide sequence: TGCGCCAGCAGCCTTAATTATATGTCACAAGACAATCAGCCCCAGCATTTT.

This clone was seen a single time. The chain couples TRBV15 to TRBJ2-3, with TRBD1 identical over 9 bases. The CDR3 has 14 amino acids. Germline assignment: CDR1 LNHNV and CDR2 YYDKDF (reference sequence). V shed 5 bases and J 6 bases; nucleotides not matched to a gene: 6. DNA for the CDR3: TGTGCCACCAGCCTACAGGGGGCATCCGATACGCAGTATTTT. This gives the protein CATSLQGASDTQYF.

CDR3 residues: CASSPPLRGTIYF. DNA for the CDR3: TGTGCCAGCTCACCACCTCTCCGGGGCACCATATATTTT. The rearrangement links TRBV18 to TRBJ1-3; D is unresolved. Trimming cost V 0 bases and J 9 bases, with 9 bases left between them. The CDR3 contains 13 residues. Germline-derived CDR1 and CDR2 are KGHSH and LQKENI.

The rearrangement links TRBV7-2 to TRBJ1-1; D gene uncertain. The CDR3 is 13 amino acids. Trimming stripped 3 bases from V and 1 base from J, with 6 bases between. Germline lookup yields CDR1 SGHTA and CDR2 FQGNSA. The CDR3 protein is CASSFSANTEAFF. The CDR3 DNA is TGTGCCAGCAGCTTTTCAGCGAACACTGAAGCTTTCTTT. Supplemented by reference TRBV7-2 and TRBJ1-1, the full variable domain reads GAGVSQSPSNKVTEKGKDVELRCDPISGHTALYWYRQSLGQGLEFLIYFQGNSAPDKSGLPSDRFSAERTGGSVSTLTIQRTQQEDSAVYLCASSFSANTEAFFGQGTRLTVV.

The chain combines TRBV19 with TRBJ1-2, with D hard to call. Germline assignment: CDR1 LNHDA and CDR2 SQIVND (reference sequence). With 9 bases removed from V and 3 bases from J, the gap between germline ends came to 17 bases. CDR3 length: 14 amino acids. CDR3 residues: CASRLSGSDYGYTF. The DNA for the CDR3 is TGTGCCAGCCGATTATCGGGGTCTGACTATGGCTACACCTTC.

This chain uses TRBV15 with TRBJ2-1; D unclear. This CDR3 contains 11 residues. Germline CDR1 and CDR2: LNHNV and YYDKDF (reference sequence). Trimming left V 4 bases short and J 9 bases short, with 7 bases between. The CDR3 DNA is TGTGCCACCAGCAAAACTCTTGAGCAGTTCTTC. Its translation is CATSKTLEQFF.

The V and J genes are TRBV27 and TRBJ2-7; 9 bases are shared with TRBD1. Germline V gene data show CDR1 as MNHEY and CDR2 as SMNVEV (reference sequence). The CDR3 spans 14 residues. Germline trimming cut 8 bases from V and 6 bases from J; bases unmatched to any gene: 11. CDR3 amino acids: CASASWTGAAEQYF. CDR3 in DNA: TGTGCCAGCGCATCCTGGACAGGGGCGGCCGAGCAGTACTTC.

The V and J genes are TRBV5-1 and TRBJ2-7; D call uncertain. V lost 1 base and J lost 7, with 12 bases in between. CDR1 is SGHRS, CDR2 YFSETQ, per germline. This CDR3 is built from 13 residues. The CDR3 region has the DNA TGCGCCAGCAGCTTGACTACCCTCTCAGAGCAGTACTTC. This sequence encodes CASSLTTLSEQYF.

About this clone: Other DNA sequences within the sample encode an identical CDR3. CDR3 bases: TGCGCCAGCAGCTTGGGTGGACAGGGGTTCTACGAGCAGTACTTC. Its protein is CASSLGGQGFYEQYF. This sequence joins TRBV5-1 and TRBJ2-7; 9 bases fit TRBD1. The CDR3 runs to 15 residues. Germline CDR1 is SGHRS and CDR2 is YFSETQ. V shed 0 bases and J 3 bases; nucleotides not matched to a gene: 4.